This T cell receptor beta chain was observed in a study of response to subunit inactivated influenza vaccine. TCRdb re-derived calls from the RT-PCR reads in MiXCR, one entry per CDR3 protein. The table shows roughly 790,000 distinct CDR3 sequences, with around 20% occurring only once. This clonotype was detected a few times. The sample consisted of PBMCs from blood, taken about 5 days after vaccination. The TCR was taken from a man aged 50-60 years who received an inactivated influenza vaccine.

The CDR3 region has the DNA TGTGCCAGCAGTTCTATCGACGGGTCCTACGAGCAGTACTTC. It yields the protein CASSSIDGSYEQYF. This rearrangement joins TRBV12-3 or TRBV12-4 to TRBJ2-7, with D unclear. This CDR3 has 14 amino acids. Trimming pared 4 bases from V and 1 base from J, leaving 11 bases between.